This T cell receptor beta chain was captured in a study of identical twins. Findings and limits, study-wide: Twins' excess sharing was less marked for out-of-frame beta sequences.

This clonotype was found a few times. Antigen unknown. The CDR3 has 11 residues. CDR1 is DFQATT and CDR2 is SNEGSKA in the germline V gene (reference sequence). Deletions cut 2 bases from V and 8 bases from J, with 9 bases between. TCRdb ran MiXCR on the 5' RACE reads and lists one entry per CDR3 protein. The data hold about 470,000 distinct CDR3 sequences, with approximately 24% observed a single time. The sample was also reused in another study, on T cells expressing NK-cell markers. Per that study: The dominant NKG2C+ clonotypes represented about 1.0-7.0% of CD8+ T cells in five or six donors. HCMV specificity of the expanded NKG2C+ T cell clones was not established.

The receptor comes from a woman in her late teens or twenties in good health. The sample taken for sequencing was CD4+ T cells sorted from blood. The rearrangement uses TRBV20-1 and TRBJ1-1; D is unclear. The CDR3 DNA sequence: TGCAGTGCTAGATATGGCCAGGAAGCTTTCTTT. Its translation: CSARYGQEAFF.